This T cell receptor beta chain was captured by sequencing in a study of OX40 agonist ivuxolimab in advanced cancers. Sequencing was performed with immunoSEQ multiplex PCR; in TCRdb, only in-frame clones are kept and a portion is missing. The sample consists of fewer than 70,000 clones, less than 90% of them appearing once. Germline CDR1 is KGHSH and CDR2 is LQKENI. V was shortened by 2 bases and J by 5 bases, with 12 bases between the two germline ends. This CDR3 contains 14 residues. This specimen consisted of CD4+ or CD8+ T cells sorted from blood, obtained in a trial of the OX40 agonist ivuxolimab. The receptor was isolated from an adult with an advanced solid tumor such as melanoma, head and neck, liver or kidney cancer. The J gene is TRBJ2-5, the V gene TRBV18; D could derive from TRBD1 or TRBD2 (5 bases each). The CDR3 sequence: CASSPSGRGETQYF. The CDR3 DNA follows: TGTGCCAGCTCACCATCGGGGCGCGGGGAGACCCAGTACTTC.